This passage covers 6 T cell receptor beta chains from one sample sequenced in a study of breast tumors, draining lymph nodes, adjacent tissues (dated by TCRdb to 2016 to 2018). The axillary draining lymph nodes of breast cancer patients were the source of the lymph node samples. Library preparation was by multiplex PCR. TCRdb shows the sequencer as Illumina HiSeq 2000. TCRdb redid the processing of the public reads, applying fastp at Q25 and MiXCR, and retained in-frame beta chains. Duplicate CDR3 protein sequences are folded into a single record with the most common DNA and genes. Present in this sample are 150,000 to 200,000 distinct CDR3 sequences, roughly a third of which were seen just once. Of the sample, around 4.5% is held by the ten largest clones. Source material: axillary lymph node tissue. Receptors were obtained from a female donor with breast cancer. Some clones in this sample may be carry-over from other donors' samples.

This clonotype has ten or more counts. The J gene is TRBJ2-1, the V gene TRBV19; 8 bases are shared with TRBD1. CDR1 is LNHDA, CDR2 SQIVND, per germline (reference sequence). This CDR3 has 17 amino acids. After removal of 2 bases from V and 4 bases from J, the junction contained 10 bases not matched to a gene. The CDR3 is CASSIFSGGYLYNEQFF. The CDR3 nucleotides are TGTGCCAGTAGTATATTCTCAGGGGGCTACTTATACAATGAGCAGTTCTTC.

In this sample, this clonotype turned up many times. The rearrangement uses TRBV10-3 and TRBJ1-2, with 9 bases matching TRBD1. The V gene's germline CDR1 is ENHRY and CDR2 SYGVKD. V trimming: 2 bases; J trimming: 8 bases; junction bases outside the gene matches: 9. The CDR3 extends over 15 amino acids. CDR3 region: CAISEGTGTSQGYTF. The CDR3 DNA reads as TGTGCCATCAGTGAGGGGACAGGGACTTCGCAAGGCTACACCTTC.

This clonotype was detected ten times or more. The chain is built from TRBV6-1 and TRBJ2-7; 10 nucleotides line up with TRBD1. Germline CDR1 and CDR2: MNHNS and SASEGT. The J segment lost 3 bases and the V segment lost 8 bases, leaving 10 bases of the junction unmatched. The CDR3 has 15 residues. The CDR3 here is CASSASGTGVYEQYF. As DNA, the CDR3 is TGTGCCAGCTCCGCAAGCGGGACAGGGGTCTACGAGCAGTACTTC.

This clonotype appeared a few times. A much larger clone differs from this one at a single base, so this may be a read error. The chain has TRBV20-1 and TRBJ1-3, with no clear D. The CDR3 runs to 12 residues. In germline, CDR1 is DFQATT, CDR2 SNEGSKA (reference sequence). CDR3 nucleotide sequence: TGCAGTGCTGACACGGGTGGGAACACCACATATTTT. As protein: CSADTGGNTTYF.

The rearrangement uses TRBV20-1 and TRBJ1-2; D is possibly TRBD1 (5 bases). Germline values: CDR1 DFQATT, CDR2 SNEGSKA (reference sequence). The CDR3 consists of 13 residues. V was pared by 0 bases and J by 6 bases, with 11 bases between. The chain's CDR3 is CSARDQGRNGYTF. In nucleotides, the CDR3 is TGCAGTGCTAGAGATCAGGGCAGGAATGGCTACACCTTC.

This clonotype was detected ten times or more. The rearrangement links TRBV10-2 to TRBJ2-5, with D hard to call. Trimming shortened V by 5 bases and J by 4 bases, and 8 bases separated the two germline ends. Germline values: CDR1 WSHSY, CDR2 SAAADI. The CDR3 is 12 amino acids. The DNA for the CDR3 is TGCGCCAGCAGTCCCAACGGAGAGACCCAGTACTTC. It translates to CASSPNGETQYF.